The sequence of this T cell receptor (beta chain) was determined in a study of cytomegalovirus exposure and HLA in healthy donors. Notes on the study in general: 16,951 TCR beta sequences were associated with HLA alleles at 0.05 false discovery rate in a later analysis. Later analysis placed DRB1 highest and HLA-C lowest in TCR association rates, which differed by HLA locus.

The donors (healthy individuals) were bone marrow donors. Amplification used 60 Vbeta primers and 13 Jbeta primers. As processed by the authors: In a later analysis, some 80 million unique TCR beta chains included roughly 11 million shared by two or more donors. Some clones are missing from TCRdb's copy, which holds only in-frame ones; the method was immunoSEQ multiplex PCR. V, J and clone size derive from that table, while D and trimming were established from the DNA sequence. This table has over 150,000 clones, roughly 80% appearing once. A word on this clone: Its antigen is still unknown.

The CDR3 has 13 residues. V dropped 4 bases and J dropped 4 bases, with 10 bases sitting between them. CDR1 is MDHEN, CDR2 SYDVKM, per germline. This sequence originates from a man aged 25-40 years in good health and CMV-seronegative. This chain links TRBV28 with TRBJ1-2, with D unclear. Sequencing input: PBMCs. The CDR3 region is CASSYSASYGYTF. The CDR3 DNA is TGTGCCAGCAGTTACTCAGCTAGCTATGGCTACACCTTC.